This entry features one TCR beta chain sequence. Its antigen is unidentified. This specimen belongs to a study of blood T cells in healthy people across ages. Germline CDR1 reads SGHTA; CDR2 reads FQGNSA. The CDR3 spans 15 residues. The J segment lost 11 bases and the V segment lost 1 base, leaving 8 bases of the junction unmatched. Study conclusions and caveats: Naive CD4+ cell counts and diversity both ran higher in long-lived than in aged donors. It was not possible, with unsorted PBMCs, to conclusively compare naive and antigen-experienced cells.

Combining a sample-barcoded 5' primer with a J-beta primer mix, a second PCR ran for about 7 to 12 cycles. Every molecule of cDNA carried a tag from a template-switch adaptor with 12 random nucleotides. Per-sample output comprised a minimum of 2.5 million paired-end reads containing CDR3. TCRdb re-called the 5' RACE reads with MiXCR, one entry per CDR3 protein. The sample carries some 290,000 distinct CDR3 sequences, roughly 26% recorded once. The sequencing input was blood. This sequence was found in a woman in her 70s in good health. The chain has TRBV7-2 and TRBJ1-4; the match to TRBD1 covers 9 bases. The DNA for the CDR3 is TGTGCCAGCAGCTTAGAGGGGACAGGGAGGAGGAAACTGTTTTTT. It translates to CASSLEGTGRRKLFF.